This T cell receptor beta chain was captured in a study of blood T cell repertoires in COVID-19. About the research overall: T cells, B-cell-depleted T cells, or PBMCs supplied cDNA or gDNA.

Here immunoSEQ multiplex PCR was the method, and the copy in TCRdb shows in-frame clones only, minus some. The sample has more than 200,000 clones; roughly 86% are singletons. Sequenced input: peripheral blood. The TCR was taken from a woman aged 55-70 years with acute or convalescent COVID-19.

DNA of the CDR3: TGTGCCAGCAGCTCCGGGACATATAATTCACCCCTCCACTTT. Its translation: CASSSGTYNSPLHF. The J gene is TRBJ1-6, the V gene TRBV7-3; a possible D gene is TRBD1 (6 bases). The CDR3 runs to 14 residues. V was cut by 4 bases and J by 4 bases, with 8 bases left in between. The germline V gene encodes CDR1 SGHTA and CDR2 FQGTGA.